This passage covers 26 T cell receptor beta chains from one sample sequenced in a study of human T cells and chemical hapten exposure. Documented time point: pre-sensitization, week 0. Regarding treatment: therapeutic diphenylcyclopropenone sensitization with weekly scalp DPC. From the RACE reads, TCRdb called clonotypes with MiXCR, one entry per CDR3 protein. The data hold roughly 51,000 distinct CDR3 sequences, with 9.5% to 10% observed a single time. This sample comprised whole blood, obtained in connection with sensitization to the hapten diphenylcyclopropenone (DPC). These receptors were obtained from a middle-aged man with alopecia areata. Some clones in this sample may be carry-over from other donors' samples.

This clonotype was recorded a few times. The rearrangement links TRBV5-5 to TRBJ2-1; possibly TRBD2 for D (5 bases). The germline gives CDR1 SGHKS, CDR2 YYEKEE (reference sequence). Trimming stripped 3 bases from V and 5 bases from J, with 12 bases between. The CDR3 runs 14 residues. The CDR3 sequence is CASSWWRRDNEQFF. The CDR3 region has the DNA TGTGCCAGCAGCTGGTGGAGGCGGGACAATGAGCAGTTCTTC.

V gene TRBV4-1 combines with J gene TRBJ2-7, with 11 nucleotides matching TRBD2. Germline trimming cut 0 bases from V and 0 bases from J; bases unmatched to any gene: 10. The CDR3 is 19 residues long. Germline assignment: CDR1 MGHRA and CDR2 YSYEKL. CDR3 nucleotides: TGCGCCAGCAGCCAAGAATGGGGGACTAGCGGACCGAGCTCCTACGAGCAGTACTTC. Translating gives CASSQEWGTSGPSSYEQYF.

This chain connects TRBV28 to TRBJ2-3, with D unresolved. CDR1 and CDR2 (germline): MDHEN, SYDVKM. V gave up 4 bases and J gave up 4 bases, with 9 bases separating them. CDR3 length: 13 amino acids. CDR3 nucleotides: TGTGCCAGCAGTTCCTTAATGCCAGATACGCAGTATTTT. Protein: CASSSLMPDTQYF.

The chain couples TRBV28 to TRBJ2-1; 10 nucleotides match TRBD2. Germline CDR1 reads MDHEN; CDR2 reads SYDVKM. J lost 4 bases, V lost 4 bases, and 7 bases had no gene match. The CDR3 runs 16 residues. In DNA form, the CDR3 reads TGTGCCAGCAGTTCCGCTACTAGCGGGGAGTACAATGAGCAGTTCTTC. Amino acids: CASSSATSGEYNEQFF. Looking up the rest from reference TRBV28 and TRBJ2-1 gives the full variable domain: DVKVTQSSRYLVKRTGEKVFLECVQDMDHENMFWYRQDPGLGLRLIYFSYDVKMKEKGDIPEGYSVSREKKERFSLILESASTNQTSMYLCASSSATSGEYNEQFFGPGTRLTVL.

The chain recombines TRBV6-2 or TRBV6-3 with TRBJ2-7, with D hard to call. The CDR3 loop spans 12 amino acids. V was clipped by 0 bases and J by 7 bases, with 7 bases between them. Germline V gives CDR1 MNHEY, CDR2 SVGEGT. CDR3 amino acids: CASSYSSREQYF. Here the CDR3 DNA reads TGTGCCAGCAGTTACTCGAGTCGGGAGCAGTACTTC.

With regard to this clonotype: This may arise from a read error, as a much more abundant clone is one base away. This chain uses TRBV12-3 or TRBV12-4 with TRBJ2-3; TRBD1 agrees at 9 bases. This CDR3 spans 15 amino acids. V gave up 4 bases and J gave up 4 bases; unmatched junction bases: 6. The CDR3 DNA sequence: TGTGCCAGCAGTTACGTACAGGGGGCGCCAGATACGCAGTATTTT. Protein product: CASSYVQGAPDTQYF.

The gene calls are TRBV20-1 and TRBJ2-3; maybe TRBD2 (5 bases). CDR3 size: 14 residues. Between the trimmed V and J ends, which lost 4 bases and 2 bases, there was a span of 13 bases. Germline V gene sequence: CDR1 DFQATT, CDR2 SNEGSKA (reference sequence). The CDR3 loop reads CSANGLADTDTQYF. CDR3 in DNA: TGCAGTGCTAATGGCCTAGCAGACACAGATACGCAGTATTTT.

The V and J genes are TRBV2 and TRBJ1-3; D unclear. The V end lost 8 bases, the J end lost 0 bases, and 8 bases lay between the germline ends. CDR3 length equals 13 residues. Germline V gives CDR1 SNHLY, CDR2 FYNNEI. CDR3 bases: TGTGCCAGCGGAAGGGACTCTGGAAACACCATATATTTT. Encoded protein: CASGRDSGNTIYF.

There are many counts of this clonotype. V is TRBV5-1 and J is TRBJ2-5; 7 bases are a match to TRBD1. J was trimmed by 3 bases and V by 4 bases; bases with no gene match: 6. CDR1 is SGHRS and CDR2 is YFSETQ in the germline V gene. The CDR3 length is 14 residues. The CDR3 loop is CASSLGQPKETQYF. DNA of the CDR3: TGCGCCAGCAGCCTGGGACAGCCCAAAGAGACCCAGTACTTC.

This clonotype was recorded many times. The chain links TRBV30 to TRBJ2-7; 11 bases are shared with TRBD2. CDR1 is GTSNPN, CDR2 SVGIG, per germline (reference sequence). The V segment lost 2 bases and the J segment 2 bases; nucleotides outside the gene matches: 8. CDR3 length: 16 amino acids. The DNA of the CDR3 is TGTGCCTGGAGTCCACCGGGACTAGCGGTAACCTACGAGCAGTACTTC. It codes for CAWSPPGLAVTYEQYF.

This clonotype has only a few counts. The rearrangement uses TRBV9 and TRBJ2-2, with no clear D. This CDR3 spans 12 amino acids. Trimming removed 2 bases from V and 2 bases from J, with 1 base in between. Per the germline V gene, CDR1 is SGDLS and CDR2 is YYNGEE. CDR3 in DNA: TGTGCCAGCAGCGTCAACACCGGGGAGCTGTTTTTT. It translates to CASSVNTGELFF.

This clonotype came up many times. The chain joins TRBV3-1 to TRBJ2-1, with D unclear. This CDR3 has 12 residues. Germline CDR1 is LGHDT and CDR2 is YNNKEL (reference sequence). V lost 2 bases, J lost 5 bases, and 4 bases lay in between. The CDR3 coding sequence is TGTGCCAGCAGCCAAACTGACAATGAGCAGTTCTTC. Amino acid sequence: CASSQTDNEQFF.

The chain is built from TRBV25-1 and TRBJ1-6; D call uncertain. The CDR3 extends over 15 amino acids. The germline CDR1 and CDR2 sequences are MGHDK and SYGVNS. V shed 7 bases and J shed 4 bases, with 14 bases lying between them. In DNA form, the CDR3 reads TGTGCCAGCACCGAATCCCAGATTTATAATTCACCCCTCCACTTT. Protein product: CASTESQIYNSPLHF.

The chain is built from TRBV28 and TRBJ2-5; D remains ambiguous. Germline V gene lookup returns CDR1 MDHEN and CDR2 SYDVKM. CDR3 length: 16 amino acids. The V end was cut by 0 bases, the J end by 2 bases, with 13 bases between. CDR3 amino acids: CASSLWSRKGQETQYF. For the CDR3, the DNA is TGTGCCAGCAGTTTATGGAGCAGGAAGGGACAAGAGACCCAGTACTTC. The whole variable domain, remainder taken from reference TRBV28 and TRBJ2-5, is DVKVTQSSRYLVKRTGEKVFLECVQDMDHENMFWYRQDPGLGLRLIYFSYDVKMKEKGDIPEGYSVSREKKERFSLILESASTNQTSMYLCASSLWSRKGQETQYFGPGTRLLVL.

This clonotype was seen ten or more times. A read error may produce the germline difference seen at one junction end. This chain links TRBV11-2 with TRBJ1-6, with TRBD1 as a possible D gene (6 bases). Germline lookup yields CDR1 SGHAT and CDR2 FQNNGV. This CDR3 comprises 14 residues. CDR3 DNA: TGTGCCAGCAGCCCCGGACAGATCAATTCGCCCCTCCACTTT. It translates to CASSPGQINSPLHF. The full variable domain, in which reference TRBV11-2 and TRBJ1-6 provide the parts outside the CDR3, is EAGVAQSPRYKIIEKRQSVAFWCNPISGHATLYWYQQILGQGPKLLIQFQNNGVVDDSQLPKDRFSAERLKGVDSTLKIQPAKLEDSAVYLCASSPGQINSPLHFGNGTRLTVT.

This clonotype occurred a few times. The chain carries TRBV2 and TRBJ2-5, with D possibly matching TRBD1 (6 bases). CDR1 and CDR2 (germline): SNHLY, FYNNEI. There are 15 residues in the CDR3. Between the trimmed V and J ends, which lost 1 base and 2 bases, there was a span of 11 bases. The CDR3 spells CASSEGGRIQETQYF. DNA for the CDR3: TGTGCCAGCAGTGAAGGGGGGCGGATACAAGAGACCCAGTACTTC.

V is TRBV20-1 and J is TRBJ1-1; D gene uncertain. Trimming cost V 6 bases and J 1 base, with 12 bases left between them. The CDR3 consists of 13 residues. Germline CDR1 DFQATT, CDR2 SNEGSKA (reference sequence). The CDR3 region is CSAARDSNTEAFF. CDR3 in DNA: TGCAGTGCCGCCCGGGATTCGAACACTGAAGCTTTCTTT.

There are a few counts of this clonotype. The genes are TRBV19 and TRBJ1-4; 7 bases agree with TRBD1. The junction had 5 bases not matched to a gene; V was cut back by 4 bases and J by 6 bases. The CDR3 is 14 residues long. CDR1 and CDR2 (germline): LNHDA, SQIVND (reference sequence). The CDR3 nucleotides are TGTGCCAGTAGTAGCGACAGGGATTATGAAAAACTGTTTTTT. The encoded protein is CASSSDRDYEKLFF.

The chain is built from TRBV24-1 and TRBJ2-2, with TRBD2 matching 11 bases. Germline loops: CDR1 KGHDR, CDR2 SFDVKD. Trimming removed 9 bases from V and 3 bases from J; junction bases left unmatched: 2. This CDR3 spans 14 amino acids. The CDR3: CATGTSGYTGELFF. In nucleotides, the CDR3 is TGTGCCACCGGGACTAGCGGATACACCGGGGAGCTGTTTTTT.

The chain combines TRBV20-1 with TRBJ1-2, with D hard to call. Looked up from germline, CDR1 is DFQATT and CDR2 is SNEGSKA (reference sequence). The V and J ends lost 3 bases and 5 bases respectively, with 10 bases between them. CDR3 length: 12 residues. CDR3 residues: CSARLDSYGYTF. The DNA for the CDR3 is TGCAGTGCTAGGTTGGACTCATATGGCTACACCTTC.

This clonotype was observed at least ten times. The V and J genes are TRBV11-1 and TRBJ2-1; 7 nucleotides match TRBD2. The CDR3 length is 14 residues. J gave up 5 bases and V 5 bases, and 6 bases lay outside the gene matches. The germline V gene has CDR1 SGHAT and CDR2 FQDESV (reference sequence). The DNA of the CDR3 is TGTGCCAGCAGCACCACTAGCGCCCACAATGAGCAGTTCTTC. Protein: CASSTTSAHNEQFF.

This clonotype was seen repeatedly, ten times or more. V gene TRBV7-8 combines with J gene TRBJ2-5; D might be TRBD1 (5 bases). This CDR3 region has 14 residues. Germline-derived CDR1 and CDR2 are SGHVS and FQNEAQ. V was pared by 0 bases and J by 2 bases, with 7 bases between. The CDR3 here is CASSLATVQETQYF. CDR3 sequence (DNA): TGTGCCAGCAGCTTAGCGACAGTGCAAGAGACCCAGTACTTC.

This clonotype has a handful of counts. This chain uses TRBV3-1 with TRBJ2-7; the match to TRBD1 covers 7 bases. After removal of 5 bases from V and 4 bases from J, the junction contained 2 bases not matched to a gene. Per germline, CDR1 LGHDT and CDR2 YNNKEL (reference sequence). The CDR3 runs 12 residues. CDR3 in amino acids: CASSEQGYEQYF. The DNA for the CDR3 is TGTGCCAGCAGCGAACAGGGGTACGAGCAGTACTTC.

This clonotype was counted ten times or more. The rearrangement uses TRBV30 and TRBJ2-2; D is perhaps TRBD1 (6 bases). The CDR3 covers 15 residues. Deletions cut 0 bases from V and 2 bases from J, with 10 bases between. Germline assignment: CDR1 GTSNPN and CDR2 SVGIG (reference sequence). CDR3 sequence (DNA): TGTGCCTGGAGTGTAGAAGGGGGAAACACCGGGGAGCTGTTTTTT. Translation: CAWSVEGGNTGELFF.

The genes are TRBV12-3 or TRBV12-4 and TRBJ2-7, with 8 bases aligning to TRBD2. The CDR3 loop spans 12 amino acids. Unmatched junction bases numbered 3, after V lost 6 bases and J lost 5 bases. The CDR3 spells CASRGLVDEQYF. The CDR3 bases are TGTGCCAGCAGGGGACTAGTCGACGAGCAGTACTTC.

The rearrangement joins TRBV12-3 or TRBV12-4 to TRBJ2-1; D gene ambiguous. The CDR3 has 13 residues. V was trimmed by 3 bases and J by 5 bases, leaving 8 bases between them. CDR3 residues: CASSFNPNNEQFF. The CDR3 bases are TGTGCCAGCAGTTTTAACCCCAACAATGAGCAGTTCTTC.